Listed below are T cell receptor beta chains from one sample, sequenced in a study of cytomegalovirus exposure and HLA in healthy donors. Sequenced by immunoSEQ multiplex PCR; TCRdb stores in-frame clones only, minus some. The sample lists 60,000 to 70,000 clones; roughly 75% were seen once. Sequenced sample: PBMCs. The receptors originated from a woman between 35 and 50 years old in good health and CMV-seropositive. CDR3s include the opening cysteine and the closing phenylalanine or tryptophan. The order of the fields is J gene, V gene, D gene, clone size, CDR3 protein, CDR3 DNA. The D gene is left open where the match is weak. Only part of the rows carry a size: once, few, many, or a class if the clone is expanded.

>TRBJ2-1|TRBV6-4|TRBD2|few
CASSPGTSGWSSYNEQFF
TGTGCCAGCAGTCCCGGGACTAGCGGGTGGAGCTCCTACAATGAGCAGTTCTTC
>TRBJ2-7|TRBV27|TRBD2|-
CASSSGALAGRRSFSYEQYF
TGTGCCAGCAGTTCGGGGGCCCTAGCGGGGCGCCGCTCCTTCTCCTACGAGCAGTACTTC
>TRBJ2-7|TRBV5-1|-|-
CASSLTGTGSYEQYF
TGCGCCAGCAGCTTGACAGGGACCGGGTCCTACGAGCAGTACTTC
>TRBJ2-2|TRBV27|-|-
CASRAGQRTSITGELFF
TGTGCCAGCAGAGCCGGACAGCGTACGTCGATCACCGGGGAGCTGTTTTTT
>TRBJ1-3|TRBV7-2|TRBD1|-
CASSLPGQGVTGNTIYF
TGTGCCAGCAGCTTACCGGGACAGGGAGTTACTGGAAACACCATATATTTT
>TRBJ2-1|TRBV19|-|once
CASSPRGGGRNEQFF
TGTGCCAGTAGTCCCCGCGGCGGGGGCCGCAATGAGCAGTTCTTC
>TRBJ1-2|TRBV2|-|-
CASSDSGKVGGYTF
TGTGCCAGCAGTGACTCGGGGAAGGTGGGTGGCTACACCTTC
>TRBJ2-7|TRBV5-8|-|-
CASSGGGTGAGEQYF
TGTGCCAGCAGCGGGGGGGGGACAGGAGCAGGCGAGCAGTACTTC
>TRBJ2-1|TRBV2|TRBD2|-
CASSEEGTSGFF
TGTGCCAGCAGTGAAGAAGGGACTAGCGGCTTCTTC
>TRBJ1-2|TRBV29-1|-|-
CSVEDEEGLGGYTF
TGCAGCGTTGAAGATGAGGAGGGCTTAGGCGGCTACACCTTC
>TRBJ2-7|TRBV7-9|-|few
CASSLVWSSYEQYF
TGTGCCAGCAGCTTAGTTTGGAGCTCCTACGAGCAGTACTTC
>TRBJ1-4|TRBV9|-|-
CASSVVSGANEKLFF
TGTGCCAGCAGCGTAGTGTCAGGGGCTAATGAAAAACTGTTTTTT
>TRBJ2-1|TRBV5-4|TRBD1|few
CASSPYQDRDYNEQFF
TGTGCCAGCAGCCCGTACCAGGACAGGGACTACAATGAGCAGTTCTTC
>TRBJ2-1|TRBV6-5|-|once
CASSYFLDNEQFF
TGTGCCAGCAGTTACTTCTTAGACAATGAGCAGTTCTTC
>TRBJ1-6|TRBV27|TRBD1|-
CASSPWTGNSPLHF
TGTGCCAGCAGTCCCTGGACAGGGAATTCACCCCTCCACTTT
>TRBJ1-3|TRBV7-2|-|-
CASSLDSLTGNTIYF
TGTGCCAGCAGCTTGGACAGCTTGACTGGAAACACCATATATTTT
>TRBJ2-7|TRBV2|-|-
CASSAGVGSEQYF
TGTGCCAGCAGTGCAGGGGTAGGTTCCGAGCAGTACTTC
>TRBJ2-3|TRBV2|TRBD1|-
CASQGVTDTQYF
TGTGCCAGCCAGGGGGTCACAGATACGCAGTATTTT
>TRBJ1-4|TRBV30|-|-
CAWSQNEKLFF
TGTGCCTGGAGTCAGAATGAAAAACTGTTTTTT
>TRBJ2-1|TRBV11-3|-|-
CASSLDGGWDEQFF
TGTGCCAGCAGCTTAGATGGAGGTTGGGATGAGCAGTTCTTC
>TRBJ1-2|TRBV5-1|-|-
CASGRDTSYGYTF
TGCGCCAGCGGTCGGGACACCTCTTATGGCTACACCTTC
>TRBJ2-3|TRBV27|-|-
CAAGRSLRDTQYF
TGTGCCGCGGGCAGAAGTCTCCGGGATACGCAGTATTTT
>TRBJ2-2|TRBV27|-|-
CASMVHTNTGELFF
TGTGCCAGCATGGTACACACGAACACCGGGGAGCTGTTTTTT
>TRBJ1-1|TRBV27|-|-
CASSLSRPGVGTEAFF
TGTGCCAGCAGTTTATCGCGACCAGGGGTCGGAACTGAAGCTTTCTTT
>TRBJ2-7|TRBV7-2|-|-
CASSAPAGSYEQYF
TGTGCCAGCAGCGCGCCCGCGGGGAGCTACGAGCAGTACTTC
>TRBJ1-1|TRBV19|-|-
CASSINLRGGGTEAFF
TGTGCCAGTAGTATTAATTTAAGGGGAGGGGGGACTGAAGCTTTCTTT
>TRBJ1-2|TRBV30|-|-
CAWNFGEASGYTF
TGTGCCTGGAACTTCGGGGAGGCTTCAGGCTACACCTTC
>TRBJ1-1|TRBV19|-|-
CASSLPPRDTEAFF
TGTGCCAGTAGTCTACCCCCGCGGGACACTGAAGCTTTCTTT
>TRBJ2-7|TRBV5-1|-|once
CASSLDRSSYEQYF
TGCGCCAGCAGCTTGGACAGGTCCTCCTACGAGCAGTACTTC
>TRBJ2-2|TRBV13|TRBD2|-
CASSLGTSGGNTGELFF
TGTGCCAGCAGCTTAGGGACTAGCGGGGGCAACACCGGGGAGCTGTTTTTT
>TRBJ2-7|TRBV6-1|TRBD2|-
CASSGLAGGKVFYEQYF
TGTGCCAGCAGTGGACTAGCGGGGGGTAAGGTTTTCTACGAGCAGTACTTC
>TRBJ2-1|TRBV5-1|TRBD1|-
CASSAYRGLYNEQFF
TGCGCCAGCAGCGCCTACAGGGGGCTTTACAATGAGCAGTTCTTC
>TRBJ1-2|TRBV27|-|-
CASSERRGGYTF
TGTGCCAGCAGTGAACGCAGGGGTGGCTACACCTTC